These 13 T cell receptor beta chains were sequenced from one sample in a study of blood T cell repertoires in COVID-19. Clones were read by immunoSEQ multiplex PCR, and TCRdb kept only the in-frame ones, dropping some. The table has some 180,000 clones, approximately 90% seen once. The sequencing sample was made of peripheral blood. Receptors were obtained from a man younger than 35 with COVID-19, enrolled during active disease.

V and J are TRBV9 and TRBJ2-1, with 7 bases matching TRBD1. Germline V CDR1 and CDR2: SGDLS, YYNGEE. The CDR3 sequence is 15 residues long. V dropped 3 bases and J dropped 0; count of bases not matched to a gene: 3. The CDR3 nucleotides are TGTGCCAGCAGCGCGGGACAGAGCTCCTACAATGAGCAGTTCTTC. Protein: CASSAGQSSYNEQFF.

The genes are TRBV6-2 or TRBV6-3 and TRBJ1-2, with 8 bases that match TRBD1. The germline V gene has CDR1 MNHEY and CDR2 SVGEGT. This CDR3 has 15 residues. V dropped 2 bases and J dropped 4; count of bases not matched to a gene: 6. The CDR3: CASSYGDRGAYGYTF. The CDR3 bases are TGTGCCAGCAGTTACGGAGACAGGGGTGCCTATGGCTACACCTTC.

The chain is built from TRBV30 and TRBJ1-2, with a tentative D call TRBD1 (5 bases). CDR1 is GTSNPN, CDR2 SVGIG, per germline (reference sequence). The V end was cut by 0 bases, the J end by 6 bases, with 11 bases between. The CDR3 totals 13 residues. The CDR3 spells CAWSVRGDDGYTF. The CDR3 DNA follows: TGTGCCTGGAGTGTACGGGGGGACGATGGCTACACCTTC. The variable domain in full, with the rest retrieved from reference TRBV30 and TRBJ1-2, is SQTIHQWPATLVQPVGSPLSLECTVEGTSNPNLYWYRQAAGRGLQLLFYSVGIGQISSEVPQNLSASRPQDRQFILSSKKLLLSDSGFYLCAWSVRGDDGYTFGSGTRLTVV.

This chain connects TRBV27 to TRBJ2-1; no clear D. CDR1 is MNHEY and CDR2 is SMNVEV in the germline V gene (reference sequence). The length of the CDR3 is 13 residues. The V end lost 2 bases, the J end lost 7 bases, and 9 bases lay between the germline ends. Here the CDR3 reads CASSLLLANEQFF. The DNA for the CDR3 is TGTGCCAGCAGTTTACTACTCGCGAATGAGCAGTTCTTC.

The chain employs TRBV28 and TRBJ2-7; no clear D gene. The germline CDR1 and CDR2 sequences are MDHEN and SYDVKM. The germline V and J ends were trimmed by 4 bases and 0 bases, with 10 bases remaining between them. The CDR3 length is 14 residues. This CDR3 is CASSSRQNSYEQYF. CDR3 in DNA: TGTGCCAGCAGTTCTCGACAAAACTCCTACGAGCAGTACTTC.

V is TRBV27 and J is TRBJ1-6; TRBD1 aligns across 8 bases. V gave up 3 bases and J gave up 7 bases; unmatched junction bases: 2. Germline V lookup: CDR1 MNHEY, CDR2 SMNVEV (reference sequence). CDR3 length: 14 amino acids. The CDR3, as DNA: TGTGCCAGCAGTTTCCGGGACAGGAATTCACCCCTCCACTTT. As protein: CASSFRDRNSPLHF.

The chain is built from TRBV13 and TRBJ2-2; TRBD2 agrees at 12 bases. Losses at the gene ends were 5 bases for V and 7 bases for J; bases not matched to a gene: 5. Germline-derived CDR1 and CDR2 are PRHDT and FYEKMQ (reference sequence). The CDR3 covers 15 residues. The CDR3 loop is CASSPASGRVGELFF. CDR3 DNA sequence: TGTGCCAGCAGCCCTGCTAGCGGGAGGGTCGGGGAGCTGTTTTTT.

The chain couples TRBV10-3 to TRBJ2-2, with 7 bases aligning to TRBD1. Trimming at V came to 4 bases and at J to 5 bases, leaving 7 bases not matched to a gene. Germline CDR1 is ENHRY and CDR2 is SYGVKD. The CDR3 totals 15 residues. The CDR3, as DNA: TGTGCCATCAGTGGTGGACAGGTGGGGACCGGGGAGCTGTTTTTT. This gives the protein CAISGGQVGTGELFF.

Only one count was recorded for this clone. The chain is built from TRBV6-2 or TRBV6-3 and TRBJ2-7, with a possible D match to TRBD1 (6 bases). Germline CDR1 is MNHEY and CDR2 is SVGEGT. CDR3 length: 17 amino acids. V lost 0 bases and J lost 5, with 20 bases in between. The CDR3 sequence is CASSYSRGRGRGNEQYF. In DNA form, the CDR3 reads TGTGCCAGCAGTTACTCGAGGGGCAGGGGAAGAGGGAACGAGCAGTACTTC.

This clone was detected once. A read error may account for a junction end that differs from germline. The J gene is TRBJ1-4, the V gene TRBV7-9; 7 bases map to TRBD1. CDR3 length: 14 amino acids. The V gene's germline CDR1 is SEHNR and CDR2 FQNEAQ (reference sequence). As DNA, the CDR3 is TGTGCCAGCAGCCGCGACAGGGATCAGGAAAAACTGCTTTTT. Translation gives CASSRDRDQEKLLF.

V is TRBV6-4 and J is TRBJ2-1; 9 bases agree with TRBD2. This CDR3 is built from 16 residues. Looked up from germline, CDR1 is MRHNA and CDR2 is SNTAGT. J was trimmed by 2 bases and V by 5 bases; bases with no gene match: 7. CDR3 in amino acids: CASSWLSGRAYNEQFF. In nucleotides, the CDR3 is TGTGCCAGCAGTTGGCTTAGCGGGAGAGCCTACAATGAGCAGTTCTTC.

The V and J genes are TRBV2 and TRBJ2-7; 8 bases map to TRBD2. J lost 6 bases, V lost 10 bases, and 8 bases had no gene match. Per germline, CDR1 SNHLY and CDR2 FYNNEI. This CDR3 comprises 12 residues. As DNA, the CDR3 is TGTGCCACGCCGGGACTAGGTGGCGAGCAGTACTTC. This sequence encodes CATPGLGGEQYF.

The chain couples TRBV11-3 to TRBJ1-1; tentatively, D is TRBD1 (6 bases). V was pared by 6 bases and J by 2 bases, with 10 bases between. This CDR3 has 13 residues. The germline V gene encodes CDR1 SGHNT and CDR2 YENEEA. The DNA for the CDR3 is TGTGCCAGCAGTCAGGACAGAAACACTGAAGCTTTCTTT. Its translation: CASSQDRNTEAFF. Supplemented by reference TRBV11-3 and TRBJ1-1, the full variable domain reads EAGVVQSPRYKIIEKKQPVAFWCNPISGHNTLYWYLQNLGQGPELLIRYENEEAVDDSQLPKDRFSAERLKGVDSTLKIQPAELGDSAVYLCASSQDRNTEAFFGQGTRLTVV.